The clone carrying this T cell receptor (beta chain) was observed at least ten times. CDR1 and CDR2 (germline): MNHNS, SASEGT. The CDR3 loop spans 17 amino acids. Trimming removed 3 bases from V and 0 bases from J; junction bases left unmatched: 10. The sample belongs to a study of Graves' ophthalmopathy and Graves' hyperthyroidism. TCR beta CDR3 regions were amplified from RNA transcripts. HTBI-primed first-round RT-PCR preceded second-round multiplex PCR. One entry per CDR3 protein results from TCRdb running MiXCR on the multiplex PCR reads. In the table there are 360,000 or so distinct CDR3 sequences, 15% to 20% of which are singletons.

V is TRBV6-1 and J is TRBJ1-1, with 7 bases matching TRBD1. Sample: peripheral blood. The receptor was isolated from a woman aged 18-35 years with Graves' ophthalmopathy. The CDR3 nucleotides are TGTGCCAGCAGTGAGAGCAGGGGGTCATTTTTGAACACTGAAGCTTTCTTT. Amino acids: CASSESRGSFLNTEAFF.